This entry concerns a single TCR beta chain. The antigen remains unidentified. This record comes from a study of somatic mutations in cytotoxic T cells in rheumatoid arthritis. Across the study: It was right after diagnosis, before any treatment, that patient blood (about 31 ml EDTA) was drawn. Study outcomes and limitations: Nobody had found out which antigens the expanded CD8+ clones targeted. Any difference in CD8+ T-cell clonality between patients who had rheumatoid arthritis and healthy controls who were age-matched was not statistically significant.

Assay: immunoSEQ multiplex PCR; the TCRdb copy retains only in-frame clones and omits some. The profile shows 15,000 or so clones, around 80% of them singletons. The material sequenced was CD8+ T cells sorted from blood. The sequence derives from an adult with rheumatoid arthritis.

DNA of the CDR3: TGTGCCAGCAGTGAACACAATGTCCAGGGGAGTAGTTTGAGCGGCTACACCTTC. This codes for CASSEHNVQGSSLSGYTF. This rearrangement joins TRBV6-1 to TRBJ1-2; the D gene is possibly TRBD1 (6 bases). The V end was cut by 2 bases, the J end by 8 bases, with 27 bases between. The CDR3 is made up of 18 amino acids. CDR1 is MNHNS, CDR2 SASEGT, per germline.